This T cell receptor (beta chain) came from a study of CD8 T cells in Susac syndrome. cDNA came from roughly 0.47 to 1 ug RNA primed by random hexamers. It was immunoSEQ multiplex PCR that amplified TCR beta CDR3 across 54 Vbeta and 13 Jbeta. Using its own MiXCR run on the immunoSEQ multiplex PCR reads, TCRdb lists one record per CDR3 protein. Of some 300,000 distinct CDR3 sequences listed, 65% to 90% were seen once; the top ten hold approximately 0.2%. The CDR3 loop spans 15 amino acids. Per germline, CDR1 LNHDA and CDR2 SQIVND (reference sequence). Trimming removed 4 bases from V and 2 bases from J, with 14 bases in between. Blood CD8+ and CD4+ T cells underwent high-throughput TCR beta sequencing. Negative isolation yielded the CD8+ and CD4+ T cells, while FACS enriched the TEMRA cells.

The specimen was CD8+ T cells from PBMCs. This rearrangement joins TRBV19 to TRBJ1-1; D not certain. The receptor comes from a human donor with multiple sclerosis. CDR3 coding DNA: TGTGCCAGTAGTAACGGATGGACGAGTAACACTGAAGCTTTCTTT. It translates to CASSNGWTSNTEAFF.